Below, 30 T cell receptor beta chains from the same sample are listed, as sequenced in a study of blood T cell repertoires in COVID-19. Sequencing used immunoSEQ multiplex PCR; TCRdb keeps in-frame clones, though not all of them. Of 300,000 or so clones listed, more than 75% are singletons. The sequenced sample was PBMCs or T cells enriched from blood (not recorded which). The receptors come from a woman between 25 and 40 years old who had recovered from COVID-19.

V gene TRBV29-1 combines with J gene TRBJ1-5, with D perhaps matching TRBD1 (6 bases). V dropped 6 bases and J dropped 4 bases, with 16 bases sitting between them. CDR3 length: 14 residues. The germline gives CDR1 SQVTM, CDR2 ANQGSEA. CDR3 sequence (DNA): TGCAGCGTCATAGAGGGGGACGTTAATCAGCCCCAGCATTTT. Its protein product is CSVIEGDVNQPQHF.

J is TRBJ2-1 and V is TRBV7-6, with no clear D. This CDR3 comprises 14 residues. Deletions cut 1 base from V and 6 bases from J, with 10 bases between. Germline V gene lookup returns CDR1 SGHVS and CDR2 FNYEAQ. For the CDR3, the DNA is TGTGCCAGCAGCTTAGTAGTGGCGGCCAATGAGCAGTTCTTC. This gives the protein CASSLVVAANEQFF.

The chain carries TRBV2 and TRBJ1-2; 8 bases match TRBD1. The J segment lost 7 bases and the V segment lost 7 bases, leaving 11 bases of the junction unmatched. The germline CDR1 and CDR2 sequences are SNHLY and FYNNEI. The CDR3 consists of 14 residues. The CDR3, as DNA: TGTGCCAGCAACCCCGTTGGACAGGGTCTTGGCTACACCTTC. This encodes CASNPVGQGLGYTF.

This chain connects TRBV12-3 or TRBV12-4 to TRBJ2-1, with unresolved D. Trimming removed 3 bases at V and 12 bases at J, with 9 bases between. The length of the CDR3 is 11 residues. CDR3 DNA: TGTGCCAGCAGTTTTATGCTAGGGCAGTTCTTC. This gives the protein CASSFMLGQFF.

The J gene is TRBJ1-1, the V gene TRBV4-2; a possible D gene is TRBD1 (6 bases). The V gene's germline CDR1 is LGHNA and CDR2 YNFKEQ. The V gene lost 0 bases and the J gene lost 1 base, with 9 bases spanning the gap. This CDR3 contains 15 residues. The CDR3 coding sequence is TGTGCCAGCAGCCAAGATGGACAGCCGAACACTGAAGCTTTCTTT. Translating gives CASSQDGQPNTEAFF.

This clone has only one observation. The V gene is TRBV9, the J gene TRBJ1-4; D is possibly TRBD1 (6 bases). Trimming removed 4 bases from V and 8 bases from J, with 15 bases in between. This CDR3 contains 14 residues. The V gene's germline CDR1 is SGDLS and CDR2 YYNGEE. The CDR3 bases are TGTGCCAGCAGCCCAGAGGGGGAGAGGGAAAAACTGTTTTTT. Translation gives CASSPEGEREKLFF.

The chain recombines TRBV10-3 with TRBJ2-5; 10 bases are shared with TRBD2. This CDR3 comprises 14 residues. V shed 6 bases, J shed 5 bases, and the junction held 6 bases outside the gene matches. Germline CDR1 reads ENHRY; CDR2 reads SYGVKD. DNA of the CDR3: TGTGCCATCAGCAAAGCGGGGGGGCAGGAGACCCAGTACTTC. Protein product: CAISKAGGQETQYF.

As for this clone: A junction boundary mismatches the germline segment, possibly from a read error. The CDR3, as DNA: TGTGCTACCAGCAGCCGCGGCGGACTAGCGGGGGGCAATGAGCAGTTCTTC. It encodes CATSSRGGLAGGNEQFF. The V and J genes are TRBV15 and TRBJ2-1; 14 positions agree with TRBD2. Germline CDR1 and CDR2: LNHNV and YYDKDF (reference sequence). The CDR3 runs 17 residues. Complete variable domain (other parts from reference TRBV15 and TRBJ2-1): DAMVIQNPRYQVTQFGKPVTLSCSQTLNHNVMYWYQQKSSQAPKLLFHYYDKDFNNEADTPDNFQSRRPNTSFCFLDIRSPGLGDTAMYLCATSSRGGLAGGNEQFFGPGTRLTVL.

The chain carries TRBV5-4 and TRBJ1-1, with TRBD1 as a possible D gene (6 bases). The V and J ends lost 4 bases and 5 bases respectively, with 21 bases between them. The CDR3 is 16 residues long. In germline, CDR1 is SGHNT, CDR2 YYREEE (reference sequence). The DNA of the CDR3 is TGTGCCAGCAGCAAACAGGGTTCATCGCTTGGGACTGAAGCTTTCTTT. This codes for CASSKQGSSLGTEAFF.

The rearrangement uses TRBV7-8 and TRBJ1-2; the D gene is possibly TRBD1 (5 bases). CDR1 is SGHVS, CDR2 FQNEAQ, per germline. Trimming stripped 1 base from V and 5 bases from J, with 11 bases between. The CDR3 consists of 14 residues. The CDR3 protein is CASSLGKQGYGYTF. The CDR3 bases are TGTGCCAGCAGCTTAGGAAAGCAGGGTTATGGCTACACCTTC.

This clone has only one observation. The chain joins TRBV2 to TRBJ1-1, with 7 positions matching TRBD1. With V trimmed by 2 bases and J by 3 bases, 6 bases remained unmatched. CDR1 and CDR2 (germline): SNHLY, FYNNEI. This CDR3 has 15 amino acids. CDR3 protein: CASSEQGVRDTEAFF. DNA for the CDR3: TGTGCCAGCAGTGAACAGGGGGTTAGGGACACTGAAGCTTTCTTT.

J is TRBJ2-3 and V is TRBV28; a possible D gene is TRBD2 (6 bases). Germline V lookup: CDR1 MDHEN, CDR2 SYDVKM. Trimming cost V 6 bases and J 3 bases, with 16 bases left between them. The CDR3 spans 15 residues. CDR3: CASSLAGTVTDTQYF. CDR3 DNA: TGTGCCAGCAGCCTAGCCGGGACTGTAACAGATACGCAGTATTTT.

This clone occurred once. This sequence joins TRBV5-4 and TRBJ2-3; TRBD2 is a possible D gene (6 bases). V was cut by 4 bases and J by 1 base, with 10 bases left in between. CDR3 size: 14 residues. The germline V gene has CDR1 SGHNT and CDR2 YYREEE (reference sequence). The CDR3 sequence: CASSAPGGTDTQYF. In DNA, the CDR3 is TGTGCCAGCAGCGCCCCGGGGGGCACAGATACGCAGTATTTT. The full variable domain, completed using reference TRBV5-4 and TRBJ2-3, is ETGVTQSPTHLIKTRGQQVTLRCSSQSGHNTVSWYQQALGQGPQFIFQYYREEENGRGNFPPRFSGLQFPNYSSELNVNALELDDSALYLCASSAPGGTDTQYFGPGTRLTVL.

The V call is TRBV20-1, the J call TRBJ2-1; D is possibly TRBD2 (5 bases). Between the trimmed V and J ends, which lost 3 bases and 0 bases, there was a span of 12 bases. The germline V gene encodes CDR1 DFQATT and CDR2 SNEGSKA (reference sequence). CDR3 length equals 15 residues. The CDR3 sequence: CSASSSRSSYNEQFF. The DNA of the CDR3 is TGCAGTGCTAGTTCTAGCCGAAGCTCCTACAATGAGCAGTTCTTC.

The rearrangement links TRBV5-4 to TRBJ2-2; unclear D gene. CDR3 length equals 14 residues. In germline, CDR1 is SGHNT, CDR2 YYREEE (reference sequence). Trimming stripped 0 bases from V and 2 bases from J, with 5 bases between. The CDR3 is CASSLDTNTGELFF. CDR3 sequence (DNA): TGTGCCAGCAGCTTGGATACTAACACCGGGGAGCTGTTTTTT.

A single count supports this clone. The chain employs TRBV7-6 and TRBJ2-1, with 8 bases matching TRBD1. The germline CDR1 and CDR2 sequences are SGHVS and FNYEAQ. The CDR3 loop spans 18 amino acids. V lost 2 bases and J lost 0; bases outside the gene matches: 9. In DNA form, the CDR3 reads TGTGCCAGCAGCTTACGGGACAGGTCAAAATACTCCTACAATGAGCAGTTCTTC. It translates to CASSLRDRSKYSYNEQFF.

The chain carries TRBV6-4 and TRBJ2-7; no definite D call. Trimming shortened V by 6 bases and J by 6 bases, and 6 bases separated the two germline ends. The CDR3 length is 10 residues. The germline V gene has CDR1 MRHNA and CDR2 SNTAGT. The CDR3 sequence is CASRACEQYF. The CDR3 nucleotides are TGTGCCAGCAGAGCATGCGAGCAGTACTTC.

The V call is TRBV28, the J call TRBJ1-5; no reliable D call. This CDR3 contains 15 residues. With 3 bases removed from V and 0 bases from J, the gap between germline ends came to 9 bases. Looked up from germline, CDR1 is MDHEN and CDR2 is SYDVKM. The DNA for the CDR3 is TGTGCCAGCAGTTTTTTGCGTGATAGCAATCAGCCCCAGCATTTT. Amino acids: CASSFLRDSNQPQHF.

The chain has TRBV6-2 or TRBV6-3 and TRBJ1-5; 7 nucleotides line up with TRBD1. CDR3 length: 14 amino acids. V shed 5 bases, J shed 3 bases, and the junction held 4 bases outside the gene matches. Germline CDR1 is MNHEY and CDR2 is SVGEGT. The CDR3 sequence is CASSRRGDNQPQHF. In DNA form, the CDR3 reads TGTGCCAGCAGTCGCAGGGGGGACAATCAGCCCCAGCATTTT.

This clone was seen a handful of times. This may arise from a read error, as a much more abundant clone is one base away. J is TRBJ1-2 and V is TRBV5-4; 7 nucleotides line up with TRBD1. The V and J ends lost 1 base and 6 bases, in that order; junction bases with no gene match: 3. The CDR3 has 13 residues. Germline CDR1 and CDR2: SGHNT and YYREEE (reference sequence). Written as DNA, the CDR3 is TGTGCCAGCAGCTTGACAGGGGCCAATGGCTACACCTTC. This sequence encodes CASSLTGANGYTF. Full variable domain (missing parts from reference TRBV5-4 and TRBJ1-2): ETGVTQSPTHLIKTRGQQVTLRCSSQSGHNTVSWYQQALGQGPQFIFQYYREEENGRGNFPPRFSGLQFPNYSSELNVNALELDDSALYLCASSLTGANGYTFGSGTRLTVV.

This chain links TRBV2 with TRBJ1-3, with TRBD1 as a possible D gene (6 bases). The germline V gene encodes CDR1 SNHLY and CDR2 FYNNEI. The CDR3 loop spans 16 amino acids. V dropped 8 bases and J dropped 0 bases, with 17 bases sitting between them. CDR3 residues: CASSPQTGVSGNTIYF. CDR3 coding DNA: TGTGCCAGCTCCCCCCAGACAGGTGTCTCTGGAAACACCATATATTTT.

This rearrangement joins TRBV6-5 to TRBJ2-2; D is possibly TRBD2 (6 bases). The CDR3 is 14 residues long. Trimming took 6 bases from V and 4 from J, leaving 12 bases between them. Germline CDR1 and CDR2: MNHEY and SVGAGI. The CDR3 DNA reads as TGTGCCAGCAGAGGGACTGCACTCACCGGGGAGCTGTTTTTT. Encoded protein: CASRGTALTGELFF.

J is TRBJ1-4 and V is TRBV27; 12 bases agree with TRBD1. J gave up 7 bases and V 4 bases, and 4 bases lay outside the gene matches. CDR3 length: 15 amino acids. Germline lookup yields CDR1 MNHEY and CDR2 SMNVEV (reference sequence). The CDR3: CASSYGTGGGEKLFF. The CDR3 DNA reads as TGTGCCAGCAGTTATGGGACAGGGGGCGGTGAAAAACTGTTTTTT.

The chain employs TRBV28 and TRBJ1-5; D gene uncertain. V was pared by 5 bases and J by 1 base, with 9 bases between. Germline values: CDR1 MDHEN, CDR2 SYDVKM. The CDR3 contains 14 residues. The CDR3 here is CASSLGVSNQPQHF. In DNA form, the CDR3 reads TGTGCCAGCAGTCTTGGAGTGAGCAATCAGCCCCAGCATTTT.

The chain employs TRBV19 and TRBJ1-1, with 8 bases that match TRBD1. The CDR3 covers 16 residues. Per the germline V gene, CDR1 is LNHDA and CDR2 is SQIVND (reference sequence). Losses at the gene ends were 5 bases for V and 5 bases for J; bases not matched to a gene: 13. CDR3 loop: CASSPPEGQGITEAFF. The CDR3 DNA is TGTGCCAGTAGTCCCCCCGAAGGACAGGGAATAACTGAAGCTTTCTTT. Together with reference TRBV19 and TRBJ1-1, the CDR3 gives the full variable domain: DGGITQSPKYLFRKEGQNVTLSCEQNLNHDAMYWYRQDPGQGLRLIYYSQIVNDFQKGDIAEGYSVSREKKESFPLTVTSAQKNPTAFYLCASSPPEGQGITEAFFGQGTRLTVV.

The chain carries TRBV5-4 and TRBJ2-5; 9 bases agree with TRBD2. The CDR3 length is 16 residues. The junction had 12 bases not matched to a gene; V was cut back by 4 bases and J by 5 bases. Looked up from germline, CDR1 is SGHNT and CDR2 is YYREEE (reference sequence). The CDR3 bases are TGTGCCAGCAGCACCGGAGGGGCGGGGGGGTATGAGACCCAGTACTTC. Its translation is CASSTGGAGGYETQYF.

V gene TRBV6-1 combines with J gene TRBJ1-2, with 7 bases matching TRBD1. Looked up from germline, CDR1 is MNHNS and CDR2 is SASEGT. V dropped 1 base and J dropped 8; count of bases not matched to a gene: 7. This CDR3 spans 14 amino acids. In nucleotides, the CDR3 is TGTGCCAGCAGTGAAGATACAGGGGTGAGCGGCTACACCTTC. Translating gives CASSEDTGVSGYTF.

The chain combines TRBV11-2 with TRBJ2-7; a weak D match, TRBD1 (5 bases). V dropped 1 base and J dropped 5 bases, with 12 bases sitting between them. The V gene's germline CDR1 is SGHAT and CDR2 FQNNGV. The CDR3 is made up of 14 amino acids. The CDR3 protein is CASSLGLAGHEQYF. The CDR3 nucleotides read TGTGCCAGCAGCTTAGGTCTGGCAGGGCACGAGCAGTACTTC.

The V and J genes are TRBV6-5 and TRBJ1-2; TRBD1 might be the D (5 bases). Germline CDR1 is MNHEY and CDR2 is SVGAGI. The CDR3 consists of 14 residues. V was shortened by 0 bases and J by 6 bases, with 11 bases between the two germline ends. Written as DNA, the CDR3 is TGTGCCAGCAGTTACTCGACAGAGATCGATGGCTACACCTTC. Protein sequence: CASSYSTEIDGYTF.

The chain links TRBV6-2 or TRBV6-3 to TRBJ2-1, with a tentative D call TRBD2 (6 bases). Trimming removed 6 bases from V and 9 bases from J, with 18 bases in between. This CDR3 region has 14 residues. Germline V gene sequence: CDR1 MNHEY, CDR2 SVGEGT. The CDR3 reads CASSPLAALGEQFF. The CDR3 DNA reads TGTGCCAGCAGCCCACTAGCCGCGTTGGGTGAGCAGTTCTTC.